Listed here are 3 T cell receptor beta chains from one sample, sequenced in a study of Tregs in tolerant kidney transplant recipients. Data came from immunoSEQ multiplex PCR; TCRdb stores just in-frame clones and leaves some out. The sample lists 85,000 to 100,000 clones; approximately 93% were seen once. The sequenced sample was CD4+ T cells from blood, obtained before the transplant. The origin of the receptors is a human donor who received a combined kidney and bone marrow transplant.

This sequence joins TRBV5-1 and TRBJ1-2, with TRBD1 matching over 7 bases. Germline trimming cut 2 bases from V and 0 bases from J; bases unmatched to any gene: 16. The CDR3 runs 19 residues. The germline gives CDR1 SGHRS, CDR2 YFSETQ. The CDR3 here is CASSLFPQTGTIANYGYTF. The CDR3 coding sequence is TGCGCCAGCAGCTTATTCCCACAGACAGGGACGATAGCTAACTATGGCTACACCTTC.

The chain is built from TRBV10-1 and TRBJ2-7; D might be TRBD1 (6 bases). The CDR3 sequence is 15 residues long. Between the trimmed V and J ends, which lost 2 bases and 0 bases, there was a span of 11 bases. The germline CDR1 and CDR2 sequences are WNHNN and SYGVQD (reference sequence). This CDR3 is CASSERQGHSYEQYF. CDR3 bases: TGCGCCAGCAGTGAGCGCCAGGGGCACTCCTACGAGCAGTACTTC.

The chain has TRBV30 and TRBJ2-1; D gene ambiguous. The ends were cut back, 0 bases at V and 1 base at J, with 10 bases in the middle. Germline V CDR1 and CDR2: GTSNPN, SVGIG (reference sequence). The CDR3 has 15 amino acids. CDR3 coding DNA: TGTGCCTGGAGTGTACTCAAGAGTTCCTACAATGAGCAGTTCTTC. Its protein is CAWSVLKSSYNEQFF. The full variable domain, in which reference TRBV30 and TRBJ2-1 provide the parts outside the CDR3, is SQTIHQWPATLVQPVGSPLSLECTVEGTSNPNLYWYRQAAGRGLQLLFYSVGIGQISSEVPQNLSASRPQDRQFILSSKKLLLSDSGFYLCAWSVLKSSYNEQFFGPGTRLTVL.